The TCR beta chain under discussion was sequenced for a study of blood T cells in healthy people across ages. V gave up 6 bases and J gave up 4 bases; unmatched junction bases: 5. The CDR3 has 13 amino acids. The germline V gene encodes CDR1 DFQATT and CDR2 SNEGSKA (reference sequence). PCR was performed a second time for 7 to 11 cycles using a sample-barcoded 5' primer and a J-beta primer mix. MiXCR, run by TCRdb on the 5' RACE reads, gives a single entry per CDR3 protein. There are some 760,000 distinct CDR3 sequences in the sample; roughly 25% occur only once, and under 4.5% lies in the top ten. In terms of origin and age, donors were healthy Caucasian individuals from Russia aged about 6 to 90. Each sample yielded at least 6 million isolated PBMCs. This same sample was also taken into another study, of T cells of mothers and their children.

The genes are TRBV20-1 and TRBJ2-4; 8 bases line up with TRBD1. The TCR comes from a boy aged 10-17 years in good health. Input material: blood. CDR3 in amino acids: CSADDRGKNIQYF. DNA of the CDR3: TGCAGTGCCGACGACAGGGGAAAAAACATTCAGTACTTC.